A single sample is the source of the 6 T cell receptor beta chains below, sequenced in a study of beta chain features in type 1 diabetes. Broader study findings: TCRB CDR3 length was moderately but significantly reduced in all four CD4+ subsets of Type 1 diabetes patients.

No cognate antigen is known for these TCRs. Expressed TCRB transcripts got sequenced, as all isolated RNA was reverse transcribed. Sequenced by immunoSEQ multiplex PCR; TCRdb stores in-frame clones only, minus some. This sample has approximately 600,000 clones; about an eighth occur once, and the top ten carry around 0.12%. Input material: naive CD4+ T cells from blood. The receptor set was obtained from a man aged 30-40 years with type 1 diabetes.

The V call is TRBV7-2, the J call TRBJ1-5, with D unresolved. Between the trimmed V and J ends, which lost 0 bases and 0 bases, there was a span of 6 bases. CDR3 length equals 15 residues. Germline lookup yields CDR1 SGHTA and CDR2 FQGNSA. CDR3 DNA sequence: TGTGCCAGCAGCTTAGCAACTGGTAGCAATCAGCCCCAGCATTTT. Translating it yields CASSLATGSNQPQHF.

The chain recombines TRBV9 with TRBJ2-3; 7 positions match TRBD2. The length of the CDR3 is 16 residues. V lost 1 base, J lost 3 bases, and 8 bases stayed unmatched. Per the germline V gene, CDR1 is SGDLS and CDR2 is YYNGEE. The CDR3 region is CASSVYSGGGTDTQYF. The CDR3 coding sequence is TGTGCCAGCAGCGTATATTCGGGCGGGGGTACAGATACGCAGTATTTT.

The gene calls are TRBV7-2 and TRBJ2-3, with TRBD2 matching 9 bases. CDR3 size: 15 residues. V gave up 4 bases and J gave up 4 bases; unmatched junction bases: 6. Germline assignment: CDR1 SGHTA and CDR2 FQGNSA. CDR3 bases: TGTGCCAGCAGCTACGTCAGCGGGGGGCCAGATACGCAGTATTTT. Translation gives CASSYVSGGPDTQYF.

This sequence joins TRBV4-3 and TRBJ2-1; D gene ambiguous. CDR1 is LGHNA, CDR2 YSLEER, per germline. This CDR3 spans 13 amino acids. V lost 0 bases and J 6 bases, leaving 6 bases between the germline ends. CDR3 DNA sequence: TGCGCCAGCAGCCAAGATCCCGGCAATGAGCAGTTCTTC. Its protein product is CASSQDPGNEQFF.

The chain links TRBV18 to TRBJ1-2, with a tentative D call TRBD1 (5 bases). CDR1 and CDR2 (germline): KGHSH, LQKENI. The CDR3 loop spans 16 amino acids. V lost 5 bases and J 8 bases, leaving 24 bases between the germline ends. Here the CDR3 reads CASSARTSLVPGGYTF. The CDR3 DNA follows: TGTGCCAGCTCAGCGCGGACATCCCTGGTCCCGGGGGGCTACACCTTC.

The chain joins TRBV19 to TRBJ1-5, with D unresolved. V was cut by 4 bases and J by 6 bases, with 10 bases left in between. Germline assignment: CDR1 LNHDA and CDR2 SQIVND (reference sequence). The CDR3 consists of 13 residues. DNA for the CDR3: TGTGCCAGTAGTACGGATTGGGCTCAGCCCCAGCATTTT. It codes for CASSTDWAQPQHF.